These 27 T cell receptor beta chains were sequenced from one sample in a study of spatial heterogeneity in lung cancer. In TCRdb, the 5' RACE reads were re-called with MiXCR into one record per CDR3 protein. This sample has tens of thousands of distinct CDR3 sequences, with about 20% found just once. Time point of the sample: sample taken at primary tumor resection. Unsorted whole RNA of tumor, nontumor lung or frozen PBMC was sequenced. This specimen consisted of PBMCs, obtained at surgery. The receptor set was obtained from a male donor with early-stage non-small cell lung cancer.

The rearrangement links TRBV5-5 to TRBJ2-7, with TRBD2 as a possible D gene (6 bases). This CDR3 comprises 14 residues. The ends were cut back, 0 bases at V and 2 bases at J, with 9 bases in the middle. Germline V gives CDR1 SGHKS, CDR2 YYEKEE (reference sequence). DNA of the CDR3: TGTGCCAGCAGCTTGGGGAGGGAAACCTACGAGCAGTACTTC. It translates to CASSLGRETYEQYF.

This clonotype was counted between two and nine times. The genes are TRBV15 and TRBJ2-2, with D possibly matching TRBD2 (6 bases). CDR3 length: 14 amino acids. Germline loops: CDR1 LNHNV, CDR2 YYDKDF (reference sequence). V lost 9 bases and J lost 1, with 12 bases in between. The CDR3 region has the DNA TGTGCCACTGAAAGGGACTTGAACACCGGGGAGCTGTTTTTT. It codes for CATERDLNTGELFF.

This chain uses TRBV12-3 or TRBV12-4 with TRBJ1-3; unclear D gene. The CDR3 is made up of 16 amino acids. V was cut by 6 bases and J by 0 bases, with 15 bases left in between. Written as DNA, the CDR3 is TGTGCCAGCAGGCGAAACAGCCTTACCTCTGGAAACACCATATATTTT. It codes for CASRRNSLTSGNTIYF.

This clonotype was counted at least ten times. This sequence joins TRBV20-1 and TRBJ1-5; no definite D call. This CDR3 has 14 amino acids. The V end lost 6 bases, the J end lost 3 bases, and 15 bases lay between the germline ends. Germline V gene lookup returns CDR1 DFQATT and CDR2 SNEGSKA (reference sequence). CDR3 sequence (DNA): TGCAGTGCCCTAGCCACGCGGGCCAATCAGCCCCAGCATTTT. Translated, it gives CSALATRANQPQHF.

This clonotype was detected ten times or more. This CDR3 reads CAWTRLAGRRELFF. In DNA, the CDR3 is TGTGCCTGGACTCGGCTAGCGGGGCGGCGGGAGCTGTTTTTT. The rearrangement uses TRBV30 and TRBJ2-2, with TRBD2 matching over 9 bases. CDR3 size: 14 residues. Per germline, CDR1 GTSNPN and CDR2 SVGIG (reference sequence). The junction had 9 bases not matched to a gene; V was cut back by 4 bases and J by 9 bases.

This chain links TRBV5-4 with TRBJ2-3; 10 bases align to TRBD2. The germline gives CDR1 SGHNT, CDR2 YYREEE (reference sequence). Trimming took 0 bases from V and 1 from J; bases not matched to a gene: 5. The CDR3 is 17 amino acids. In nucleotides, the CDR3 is TGTGCCAGCAGCTTGGGCGCAAGCGGGAGGGGCACAGATACGCAGTATTTT. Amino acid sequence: CASSLGASGRGTDTQYF.

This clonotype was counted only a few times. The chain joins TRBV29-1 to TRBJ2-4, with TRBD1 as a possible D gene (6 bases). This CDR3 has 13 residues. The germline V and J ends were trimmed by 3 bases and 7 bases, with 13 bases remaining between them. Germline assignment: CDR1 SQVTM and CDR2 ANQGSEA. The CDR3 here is CSVEGQGKNIQYF. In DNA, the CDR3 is TGCAGCGTTGAGGGTCAGGGGAAGAACATTCAGTACTTC.

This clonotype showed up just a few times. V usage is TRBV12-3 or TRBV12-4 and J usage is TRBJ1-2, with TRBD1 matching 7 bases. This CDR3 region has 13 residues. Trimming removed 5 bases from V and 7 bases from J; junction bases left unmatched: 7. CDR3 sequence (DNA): TGTGCCAGCAGTGACGGCCACAGGGGTGGCTACACCTTC. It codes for CASSDGHRGGYTF.

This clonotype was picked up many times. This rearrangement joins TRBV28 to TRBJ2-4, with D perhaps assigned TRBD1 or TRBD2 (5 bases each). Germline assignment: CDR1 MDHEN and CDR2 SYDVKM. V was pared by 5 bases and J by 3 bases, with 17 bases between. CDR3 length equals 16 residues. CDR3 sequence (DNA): TGTGCCAGCAGTCCCGGGACGGACTCCGTCAAAAACATTCAGTACTTC. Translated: CASSPGTDSVKNIQYF.

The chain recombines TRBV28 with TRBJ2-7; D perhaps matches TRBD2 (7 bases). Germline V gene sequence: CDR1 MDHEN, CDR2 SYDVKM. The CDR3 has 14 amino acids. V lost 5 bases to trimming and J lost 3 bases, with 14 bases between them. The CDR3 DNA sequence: TGTGCCAGCAGTGCTGCGGGGGCGGGCTACGAGCAGTACTTC. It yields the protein CASSAAGAGYEQYF.

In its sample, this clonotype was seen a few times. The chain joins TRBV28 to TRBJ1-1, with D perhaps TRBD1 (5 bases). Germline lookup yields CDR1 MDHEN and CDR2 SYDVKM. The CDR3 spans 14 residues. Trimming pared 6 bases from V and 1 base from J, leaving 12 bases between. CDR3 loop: CASRRAGRNTEAFF. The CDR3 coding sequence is TGTGCCAGCAGACGGGCAGGGCGGAACACTGAAGCTTTCTTT.

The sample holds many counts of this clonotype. This chain's CDR3 is CAISETSGSSYEQYF. As DNA, the CDR3 is TGTGCCATCAGTGAGACTAGCGGGAGCTCCTACGAGCAGTACTTC. The chain couples TRBV10-3 to TRBJ2-7; TRBD2 matches 11 bases. This CDR3 is built from 15 residues. V lost 2 bases, J lost 0 bases, and 0 bases stayed unmatched. The germline CDR1 and CDR2 sequences are ENHRY and SYGVKD.

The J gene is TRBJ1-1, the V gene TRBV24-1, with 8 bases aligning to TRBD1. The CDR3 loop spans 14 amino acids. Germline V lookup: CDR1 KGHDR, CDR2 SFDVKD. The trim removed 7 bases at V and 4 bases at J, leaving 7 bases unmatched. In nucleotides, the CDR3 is TGTGCCACCAGGGCGACAGGGGTGGTCACTGAAGCTTTCTTT. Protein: CATRATGVVTEAFF.

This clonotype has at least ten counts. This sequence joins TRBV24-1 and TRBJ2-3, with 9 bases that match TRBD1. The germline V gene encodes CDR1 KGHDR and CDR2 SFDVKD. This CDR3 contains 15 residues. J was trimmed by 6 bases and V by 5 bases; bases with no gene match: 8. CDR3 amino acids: CATSVTGGGMDTQYF. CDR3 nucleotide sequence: TGTGCCACCAGTGTAACAGGGGGCGGAATGGATACGCAGTATTTT.

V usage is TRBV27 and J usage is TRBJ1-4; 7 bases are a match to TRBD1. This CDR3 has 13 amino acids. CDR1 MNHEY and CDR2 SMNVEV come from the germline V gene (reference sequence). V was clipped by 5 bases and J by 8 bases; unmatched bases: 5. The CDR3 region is CASSPGQLEKLFF. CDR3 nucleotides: TGTGCCAGCAGTCCGGGACAGCTGGAAAAACTGTTTTTT.

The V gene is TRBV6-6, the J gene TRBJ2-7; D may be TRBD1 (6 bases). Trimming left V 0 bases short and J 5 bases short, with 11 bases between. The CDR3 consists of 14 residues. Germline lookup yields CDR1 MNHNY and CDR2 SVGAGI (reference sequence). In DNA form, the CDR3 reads TGTGCCAGCAGTTACTCAACAGAGGGGGACGAGCAGTACTTC. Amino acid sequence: CASSYSTEGDEQYF.

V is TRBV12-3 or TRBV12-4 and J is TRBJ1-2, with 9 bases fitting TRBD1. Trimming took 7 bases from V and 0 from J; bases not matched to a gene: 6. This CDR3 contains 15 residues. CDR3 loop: CASTDRTGANYGYTF. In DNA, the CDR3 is TGTGCCAGCACCGACCGGACAGGGGCTAACTATGGCTACACCTTC.

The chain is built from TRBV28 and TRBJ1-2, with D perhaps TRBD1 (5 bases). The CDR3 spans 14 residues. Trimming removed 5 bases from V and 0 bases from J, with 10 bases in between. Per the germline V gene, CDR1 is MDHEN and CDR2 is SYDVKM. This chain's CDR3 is CASSPDTTNYGYTF. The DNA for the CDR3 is TGTGCCAGCAGTCCGGACACGACTAACTATGGCTACACCTTC.

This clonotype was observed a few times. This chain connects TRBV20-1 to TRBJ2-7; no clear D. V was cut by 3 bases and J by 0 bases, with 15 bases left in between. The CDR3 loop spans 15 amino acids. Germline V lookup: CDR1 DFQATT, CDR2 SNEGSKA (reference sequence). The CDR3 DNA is TGCAGTGCTAGGACCCCATACGGGCCCTCCTACGAGCAGTACTTC. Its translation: CSARTPYGPSYEQYF.

The CDR3 nucleotides are TGTGCCATCAGGTTAGCGGGAAGCACAGATACGCAGTATTTT. Its protein is CAIRLAGSTDTQYF. This chain joins TRBV10-3 and TRBJ2-3, with 8 positions matching TRBD2. The junction had 2 bases not matched to a gene; V was cut back by 6 bases and J by 0 bases. The CDR3 is made up of 14 amino acids. Germline CDR1 is ENHRY and CDR2 is SYGVKD.

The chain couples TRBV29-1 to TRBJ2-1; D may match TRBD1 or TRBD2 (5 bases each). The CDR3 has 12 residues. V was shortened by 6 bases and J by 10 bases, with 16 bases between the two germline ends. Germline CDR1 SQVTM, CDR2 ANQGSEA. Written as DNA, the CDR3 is TGCAGCGTCCTTCGAGGGGCAGCAGAGCAGTTCTTC. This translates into CSVLRGAAEQFF.

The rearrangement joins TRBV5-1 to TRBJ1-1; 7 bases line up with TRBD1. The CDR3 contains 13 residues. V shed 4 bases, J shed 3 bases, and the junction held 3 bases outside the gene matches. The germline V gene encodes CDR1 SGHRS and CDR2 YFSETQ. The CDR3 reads CASSPGQDTEAFF. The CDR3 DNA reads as TGCGCCAGCAGCCCTGGACAGGACACTGAAGCTTTCTTT.

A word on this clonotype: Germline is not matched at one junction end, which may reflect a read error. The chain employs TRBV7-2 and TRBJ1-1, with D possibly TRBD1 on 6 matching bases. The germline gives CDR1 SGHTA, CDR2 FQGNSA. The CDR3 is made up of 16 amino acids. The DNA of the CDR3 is TGTGCCAGCAGCTTAATTGGGGGCCCCACGAACACTGATGCTTTCTTT. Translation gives CASSLIGGPTNTDAFF.

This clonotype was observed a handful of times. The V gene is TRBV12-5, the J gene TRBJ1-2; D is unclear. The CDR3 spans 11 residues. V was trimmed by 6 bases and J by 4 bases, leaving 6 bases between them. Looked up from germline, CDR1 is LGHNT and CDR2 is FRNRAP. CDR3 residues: CASGEAYGYTF. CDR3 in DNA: TGTGCTAGTGGCGAGGCCTATGGCTACACCTTC.

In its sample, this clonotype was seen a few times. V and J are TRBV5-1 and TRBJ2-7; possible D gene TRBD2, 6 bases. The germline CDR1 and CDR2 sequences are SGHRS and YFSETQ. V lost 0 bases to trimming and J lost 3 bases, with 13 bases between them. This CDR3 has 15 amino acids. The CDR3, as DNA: TGCGCCAGCAGCTTGGACCGGGAGACAGTCTACGAGCAGTACTTC. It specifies CASSLDRETVYEQYF.

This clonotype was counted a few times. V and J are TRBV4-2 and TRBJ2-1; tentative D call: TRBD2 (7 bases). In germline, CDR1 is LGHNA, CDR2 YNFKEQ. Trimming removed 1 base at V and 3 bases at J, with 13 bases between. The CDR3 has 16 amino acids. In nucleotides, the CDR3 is TGTGCCAGCAGCCAAGGGGCGGGGGCCCACTACAATGAGCAGTTCTTC. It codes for CASSQGAGAHYNEQFF.

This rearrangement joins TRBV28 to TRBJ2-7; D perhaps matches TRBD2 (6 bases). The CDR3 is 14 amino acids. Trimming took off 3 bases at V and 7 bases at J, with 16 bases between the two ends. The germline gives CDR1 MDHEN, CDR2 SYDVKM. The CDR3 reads CASSFPQEAGEQYF. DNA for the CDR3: TGTGCCAGCAGTTTCCCGCAGGAGGCGGGAGAGCAGTACTTC.